The 5 T cell receptor beta chains reported below all come from one sample, sequenced in a study of blood T cell repertoires in COVID-19. Sequencing used immunoSEQ multiplex PCR; TCRdb keeps in-frame clones, though not all of them. Of about 290,000 clones detected, around four fifths appear once; the ten largest clones hold around 4.2%. Input material: peripheral blood. The receptors come from a woman between 45 and 60 years old with active or convalescent COVID-19.

The chain joins TRBV7-3 to TRBJ2-3; D possibly corresponds to TRBD1 (6 bases). This CDR3 has 14 residues. Germline V gene lookup returns CDR1 SGHTA and CDR2 FQGTGA. Trimming stripped 3 bases from V and 2 bases from J, with 9 bases between. The CDR3 region has the DNA TGTGCCAGCAGCTTTGACAGGTTCACAGATACGCAGTATTTT. Amino acid sequence: CASSFDRFTDTQYF.

The V gene is TRBV30, the J gene TRBJ2-5, with D tentatively TRBD1 (5 bases). The length of the CDR3 is 16 residues. CDR1 and CDR2 (germline): GTSNPN, SVGIG (reference sequence). Trimming took 4 bases from V and 4 from J, leaving 22 bases between them. CDR3 sequence (DNA): TGTGCCTGGAAAGGACCCTCCCGGCAGGGCTCAGAGACCCAGTACTTC. Its protein product is CAWKGPSRQGSETQYF.

V and J are TRBV11-2 and TRBJ2-5; unclear D gene. CDR1 and CDR2 (germline): SGHAT, FQNNGV. CDR3 length: 12 amino acids. V lost 5 bases, J lost 5 bases, and 9 bases lay in between. The chain's CDR3 is CASSQMSETQYF. CDR3 nucleotides: TGTGCCAGCAGCCAGATGTCGGAGACCCAGTACTTC.

This clone came up once. The chain has TRBV7-9 and TRBJ1-5; TRBD1 is a possible D gene (6 bases). This CDR3 region has 15 residues. CDR1 is SEHNR, CDR2 FQNEAQ, per germline (reference sequence). Trimming removed 0 bases from V and 3 bases from J, with 9 bases in between. In DNA form, the CDR3 reads TGTGCCAGCAGCTTAGCGGGGGCATTCAATCAGCCCCAGCATTTT. Its translation: CASSLAGAFNQPQHF.

This clone came up once. The CDR3 region is CASIIRVSNTEAFF. CDR3 DNA sequence: TGTGCCAGCATTATCCGGGTTTCGAACACTGAAGCTTTCTTT. This chain links TRBV2 with TRBJ1-1; D is unresolved. The CDR3 totals 14 residues. Between the trimmed V and J ends, which lost 7 bases and 1 base, there was a span of 13 bases. Per germline, CDR1 SNHLY and CDR2 FYNNEI. Looking up the rest from reference TRBV2 and TRBJ1-1 gives the full variable domain: EPEVTQTPSHQVTQMGQEVILRCVPISNHLYFYWYRQILGQKVEFLVSFYNNEISEKSEIFDDQFSVERPDGSNFTLKIRSTKLEDSAMYFCASIIRVSNTEAFFGQGTRLTVV.